Following are 8 T cell receptor beta chains from one sample sequenced in a study of identical twins. TCRdb analysed the 5' RACE reads with MiXCR anew, one entry per CDR3 protein. In the table there are roughly 700,000 distinct CDR3 sequences, under 9% of which are singletons. The sample was also linked to a second study, of yellow fever vaccine responses in identical twins.

Sequenced material: PBMCs. The origin of the receptors is a young woman in good health.

This clonotype was recorded at least ten times. This chain uses TRBV12-3 or TRBV12-4 with TRBJ1-1; weak D call: TRBD1 (5 bases). The CDR3 is made up of 14 amino acids. Trimming left V 8 bases short and J 1 base short, with 14 bases between. The CDR3 region is CASRWGTENTEAFF. Here the CDR3 DNA reads TGTGCCAGCCGGTGGGGGACCGAGAACACTGAAGCTTTCTTT.

This clonotype has just a few counts. V gene TRBV9 combines with J gene TRBJ1-1; D is unresolved. Germline CDR1 is SGDLS and CDR2 is YYNGEE. The CDR3 spans 13 residues. Trimming stripped 0 bases from V and 8 bases from J, with 11 bases between. The CDR3 loop is CASSVAGSTEAFF. The CDR3 region has the DNA TGTGCCAGCAGCGTAGCGGGTTCCACCGAAGCTTTCTTT.

This clonotype has ten or more counts. This rearrangement joins TRBV12-3 or TRBV12-4 to TRBJ1-5, with 7 bases matching TRBD1. This CDR3 is 15 amino acids long. V was pared by 1 base and J by 9 bases, with 9 bases of the junction left unmatched. The CDR3 DNA is TGTGCCAGCAGTTTAGTAGGGACAGCCAAATTGCCCCAGCATTTT. Translated: CASSLVGTAKLPQHF.

The rearrangement links TRBV6-5 to TRBJ2-4, with TRBD1 matching over 9 bases. Looked up from germline, CDR1 is MNHEY and CDR2 is SVGAGI. CDR3 length equals 18 residues. V dropped 4 bases and J dropped 1; count of bases not matched to a gene: 11. In nucleotides, the CDR3 is TGTGCCAGCAGTTTGACAGGGGGTGGAGGACTCGCCAAAAACATTCAGTACTTC. Translating it yields CASSLTGGGGLAKNIQYF.

The J gene is TRBJ2-3, the V gene TRBV27; D gene ambiguous. This CDR3 is built from 14 residues. V was trimmed by 3 bases and J by 9 bases, leaving 16 bases between them. Germline V CDR1 and CDR2: MNHEY, SMNVEV (reference sequence). DNA of the CDR3: TGTGCCAGCAGTTTCTCCATGGGATTGGAGACGCAGTATTTT. It translates to CASSFSMGLETQYF.

This chain connects TRBV10-2 to TRBJ2-7, with 7 bases aligning to TRBD2. After removal of 4 bases from V and 2 bases from J, the junction contained 2 bases not matched to a gene. Looked up from germline, CDR1 is WSHSY and CDR2 is SAAADI. CDR3 length: 13 amino acids. In DNA form, the CDR3 reads TGCGCCAGCAGTGCGGGGGGAGCCTACGAGCAGTACTTC. As protein: CASSAGGAYEQYF.

Only a few counts were recorded for this clonotype. The V call is TRBV27, the J call TRBJ1-2; D gene uncertain. Trimming removed 0 bases at V and 3 bases at J, with 8 bases between. Germline CDR1 is MNHEY and CDR2 is SMNVEV (reference sequence). The CDR3 length is 14 residues. CDR3 nucleotide sequence: TGTGCCAGCAGTTTATCGGTCGGCTACTATGGCTACACCTTC. As protein: CASSLSVGYYGYTF.

This clonotype showed up just a few times. This sequence joins TRBV27 and TRBJ2-1, with D tentatively TRBD2 (5 bases). CDR1 is MNHEY and CDR2 is SMNVEV in the germline V gene (reference sequence). The V end lost 5 bases, the J end lost 10 bases, and 18 bases lay between the germline ends. CDR3 length: 14 amino acids. The CDR3: CASSLWTESSEQFF. The CDR3 DNA follows: TGTGCCAGCAGTCTCTGGACTGAAAGTAGCGAGCAGTTCTTC.